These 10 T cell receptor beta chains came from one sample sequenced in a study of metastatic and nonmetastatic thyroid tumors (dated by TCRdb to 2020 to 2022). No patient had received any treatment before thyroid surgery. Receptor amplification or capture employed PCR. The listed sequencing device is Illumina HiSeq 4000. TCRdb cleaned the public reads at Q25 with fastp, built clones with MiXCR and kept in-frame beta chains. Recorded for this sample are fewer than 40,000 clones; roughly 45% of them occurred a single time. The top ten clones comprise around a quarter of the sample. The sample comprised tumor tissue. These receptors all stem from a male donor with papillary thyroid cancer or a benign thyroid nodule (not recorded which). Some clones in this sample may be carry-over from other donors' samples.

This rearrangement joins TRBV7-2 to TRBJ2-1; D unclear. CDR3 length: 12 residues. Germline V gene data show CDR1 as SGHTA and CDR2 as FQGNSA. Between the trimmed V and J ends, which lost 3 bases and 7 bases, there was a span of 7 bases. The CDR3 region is CASSFRMNEQFF. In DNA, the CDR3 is TGTGCCAGCAGCTTCCGCATGAATGAGCAGTTCTTC.

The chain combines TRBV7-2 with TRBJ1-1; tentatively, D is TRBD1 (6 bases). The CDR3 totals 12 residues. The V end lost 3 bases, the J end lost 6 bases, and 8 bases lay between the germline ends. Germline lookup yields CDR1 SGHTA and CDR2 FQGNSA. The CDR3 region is CASSFPGAEAFF. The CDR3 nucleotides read TGTGCCAGCAGCTTCCCAGGGGCTGAAGCTTTCTTT.

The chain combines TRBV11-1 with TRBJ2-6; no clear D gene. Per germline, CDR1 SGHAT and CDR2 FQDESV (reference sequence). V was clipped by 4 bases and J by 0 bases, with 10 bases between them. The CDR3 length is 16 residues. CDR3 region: CASSSPTVSGANVLTF. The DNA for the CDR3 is TGTGCCAGCAGCTCCCCGACCGTCTCTGGGGCCAACGTCCTGACTTTC.

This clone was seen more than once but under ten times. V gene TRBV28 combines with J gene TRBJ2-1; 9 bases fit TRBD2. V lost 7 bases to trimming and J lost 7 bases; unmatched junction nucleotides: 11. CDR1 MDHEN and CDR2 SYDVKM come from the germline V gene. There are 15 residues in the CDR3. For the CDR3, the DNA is TGTGCCAGCACCCCGGGTAGCGGGAGCGGAAATGAGCAGTTCTTC. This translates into CASTPGSGSGNEQFF.

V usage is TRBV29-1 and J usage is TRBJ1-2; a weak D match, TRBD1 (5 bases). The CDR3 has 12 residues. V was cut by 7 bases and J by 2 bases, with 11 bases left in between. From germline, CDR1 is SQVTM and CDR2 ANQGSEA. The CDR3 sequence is CSAPWGNYGYTF. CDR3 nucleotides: TGCAGCGCCCCCTGGGGGAACTATGGCTACACCTTC.

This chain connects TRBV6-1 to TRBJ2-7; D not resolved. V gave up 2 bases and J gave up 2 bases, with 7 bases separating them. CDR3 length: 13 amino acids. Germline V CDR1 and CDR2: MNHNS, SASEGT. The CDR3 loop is CASSEQDAYEQYF. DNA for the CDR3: TGTGCCAGCAGTGAACAGGACGCCTACGAGCAGTACTTC.

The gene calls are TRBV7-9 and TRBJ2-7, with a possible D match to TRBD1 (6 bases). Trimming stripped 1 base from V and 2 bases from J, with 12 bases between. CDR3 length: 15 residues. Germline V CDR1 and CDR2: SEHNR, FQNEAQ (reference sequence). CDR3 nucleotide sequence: TGTGCCAGCAGCTTAGGGGAACAGGGTACCTACGAGCAGTACTTC. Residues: CASSLGEQGTYEQYF.

CDR3 coding DNA: TGCGCCAGCAGCTTGGGGACAGCGAACTATGGCTACACCTTC. Protein sequence: CASSLGTANYGYTF. The chain has TRBV5-1 and TRBJ1-2; weak D call: TRBD1 (6 bases). Germline values: CDR1 SGHRS, CDR2 YFSETQ. The CDR3 is 14 amino acids. V was pared by 0 bases and J by 2 bases, with 8 bases between.

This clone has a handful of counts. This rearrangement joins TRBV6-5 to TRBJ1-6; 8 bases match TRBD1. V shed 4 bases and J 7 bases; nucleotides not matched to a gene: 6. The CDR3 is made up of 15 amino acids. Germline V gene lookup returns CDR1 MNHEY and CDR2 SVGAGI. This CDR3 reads CASSWRGQGNSPLHF. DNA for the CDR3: TGTGCCAGCAGTTGGAGAGGACAGGGCAATTCACCCCTCCACTTT.

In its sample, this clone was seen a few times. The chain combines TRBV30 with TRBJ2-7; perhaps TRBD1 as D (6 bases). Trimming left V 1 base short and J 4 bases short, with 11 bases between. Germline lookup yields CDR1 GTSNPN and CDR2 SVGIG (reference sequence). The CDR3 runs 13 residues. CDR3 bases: TGTGCCTGGAGTGCCGGACAGCGATACGAGCAGTACTTC. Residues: CAWSAGQRYEQYF.